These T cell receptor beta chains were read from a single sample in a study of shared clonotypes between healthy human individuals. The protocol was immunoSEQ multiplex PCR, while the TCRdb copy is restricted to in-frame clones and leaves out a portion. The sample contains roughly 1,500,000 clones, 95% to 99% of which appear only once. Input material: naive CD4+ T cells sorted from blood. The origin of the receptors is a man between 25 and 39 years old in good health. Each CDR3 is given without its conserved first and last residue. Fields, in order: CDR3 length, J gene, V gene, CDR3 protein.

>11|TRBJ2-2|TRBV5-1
ASSRVVTGELF
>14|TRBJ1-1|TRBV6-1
ASSDHRYAETTEAF
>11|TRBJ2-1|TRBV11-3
ASSLEANNEQF
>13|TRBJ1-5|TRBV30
AWTGSGAPNQPQH
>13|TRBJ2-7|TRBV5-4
ASSSGTENLREQY
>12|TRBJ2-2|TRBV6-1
AKRQGWGTGELF
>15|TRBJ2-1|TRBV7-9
ASSLPTGQSGHNEQF
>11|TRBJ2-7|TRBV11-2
ASSLGRTQALY
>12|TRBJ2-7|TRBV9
ASSRLAGSYEQY
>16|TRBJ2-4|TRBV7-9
ASSLGRGVGIAKNIQY
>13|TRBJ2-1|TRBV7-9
ASSFQGDSYNEQF
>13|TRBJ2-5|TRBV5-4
ASSPSGASGETQY
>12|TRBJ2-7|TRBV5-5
ASSSARQGWEQY
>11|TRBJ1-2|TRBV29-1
SVSIQGNYGYT
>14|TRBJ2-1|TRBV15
ATRRGRDRVYNEQF
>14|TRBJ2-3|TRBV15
AIGTSGSSTTDTQY
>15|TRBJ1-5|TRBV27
ASSLPDRPYSNQPQH
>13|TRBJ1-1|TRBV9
ASSVEDRMNTEAF
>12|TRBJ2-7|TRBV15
ATSREPSSYEQY
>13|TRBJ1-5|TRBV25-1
APRTGGGSNQPQH
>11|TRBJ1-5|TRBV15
ATSREGNQPQH
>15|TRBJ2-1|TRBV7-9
ASSGRDSWYADNEQF
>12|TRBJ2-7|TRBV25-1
ASPLKEFTERQY
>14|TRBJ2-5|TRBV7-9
ASSLGGPDSVETQY
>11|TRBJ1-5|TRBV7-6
ASGAYTNQPQH
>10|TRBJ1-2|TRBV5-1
ASSLDITGYT
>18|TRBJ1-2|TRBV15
ATSRGPLAHPTGEGYGYT
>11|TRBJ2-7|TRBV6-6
ASSNRFNYEQY
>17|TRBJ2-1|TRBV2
ASSPLAGLAGPSYNEQF
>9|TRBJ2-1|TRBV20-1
SARLSNEQF
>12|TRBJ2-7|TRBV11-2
ATAWTSGDYEQY
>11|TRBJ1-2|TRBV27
ASSLGGGYGYT
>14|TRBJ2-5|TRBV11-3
ASSLGYGQDSETQY
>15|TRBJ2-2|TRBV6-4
ASSEGQRRLGAGELF
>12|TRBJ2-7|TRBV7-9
ASSLRGQIYEQY
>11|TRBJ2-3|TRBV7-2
ASSLGGTDTQY
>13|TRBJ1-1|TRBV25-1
ASSSTGGRGTEAF
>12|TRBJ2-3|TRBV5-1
ASTTRGVGDTQY
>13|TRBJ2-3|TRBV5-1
ASSQTSGSTDTQY
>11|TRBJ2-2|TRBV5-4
ASSLTLAGELF
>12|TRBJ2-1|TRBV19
ASSVQGARGEQF
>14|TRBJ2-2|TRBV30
AWSVNGRPTTGELF
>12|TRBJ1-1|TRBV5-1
ASSLGKMNTEAF
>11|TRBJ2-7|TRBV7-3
ASSLTRDHEQY
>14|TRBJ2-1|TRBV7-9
ASSLGGGQGRNEQF
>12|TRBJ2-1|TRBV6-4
ASSALAGYNEQF
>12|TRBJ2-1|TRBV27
ASRGDRVRDEQF
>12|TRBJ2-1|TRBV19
ASNPGPPGGEQF
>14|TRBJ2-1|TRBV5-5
ASRHTPLGSYNEQF
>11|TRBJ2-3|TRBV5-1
ASSFSGPDTQY
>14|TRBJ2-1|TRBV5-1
ASSLDGTSGRASRF
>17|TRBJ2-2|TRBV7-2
ASSLALSWAVKNTGELF
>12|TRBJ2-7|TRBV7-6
ASSLASSSYEQY